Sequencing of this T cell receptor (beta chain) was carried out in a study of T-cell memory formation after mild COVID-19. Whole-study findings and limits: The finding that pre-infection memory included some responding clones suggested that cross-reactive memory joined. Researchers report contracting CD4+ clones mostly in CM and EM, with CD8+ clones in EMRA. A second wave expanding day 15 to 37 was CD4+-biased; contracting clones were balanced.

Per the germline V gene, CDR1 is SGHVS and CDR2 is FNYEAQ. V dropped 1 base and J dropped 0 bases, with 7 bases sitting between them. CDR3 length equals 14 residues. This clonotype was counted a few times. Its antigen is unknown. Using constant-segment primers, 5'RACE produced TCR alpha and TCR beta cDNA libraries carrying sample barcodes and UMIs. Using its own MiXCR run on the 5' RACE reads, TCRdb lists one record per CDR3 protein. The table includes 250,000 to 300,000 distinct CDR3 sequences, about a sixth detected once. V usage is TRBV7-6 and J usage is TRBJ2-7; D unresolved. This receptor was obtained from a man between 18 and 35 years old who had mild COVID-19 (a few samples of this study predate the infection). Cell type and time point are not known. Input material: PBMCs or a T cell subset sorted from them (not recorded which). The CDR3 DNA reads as TGTGCCAGCAGCTTAGTAGGGCTCTCCTACGAGCAGTACTTC. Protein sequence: CASSLVGLSYEQYF.